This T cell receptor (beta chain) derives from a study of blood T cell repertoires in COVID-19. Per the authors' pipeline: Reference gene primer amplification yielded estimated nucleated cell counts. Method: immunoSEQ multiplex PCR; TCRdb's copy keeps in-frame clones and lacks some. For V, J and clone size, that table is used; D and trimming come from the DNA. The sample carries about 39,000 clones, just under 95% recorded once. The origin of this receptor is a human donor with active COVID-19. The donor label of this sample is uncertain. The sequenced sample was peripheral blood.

In DNA, the CDR3 is TGTGCCAGCAGTCCCTCAGTTGAGGTCGGCTACACCTTC. Protein product: CASSPSVEVGYTF. The rearrangement links TRBV27 to TRBJ1-2; no clear D. The V gene's germline CDR1 is MNHEY and CDR2 SMNVEV (reference sequence). The CDR3 spans 13 residues. V lost 5 bases, J lost 8 bases, and 15 bases lay in between.